This T cell receptor beta chain was identified during a study of T cell clonotyping in hematopoietic cell transplantation. Points from the study as a whole: Pathologically expanded recipient clonotypes increased progressively from day 30 to day 180 as diversity fell.

Sequencing was performed with immunoSEQ multiplex PCR; in TCRdb, only in-frame clones are kept and a portion is missing. Here the sample spans 70,000 or so clones, just under 95% being singletons. A remark on this clone: What it recognizes is unknown.

Germline V gene lookup returns CDR1 SGHDT and CDR2 YYEEEE. The CDR3 covers 14 residues. V was clipped by 4 bases and J by 5 bases, with 15 bases between them. Sequenced sample: peripheral blood mononuclear cells. The sequence was obtained from a man in his forties or fifties in good health. Some clones in this sample may be carry-over from other donors' samples. This sequence joins TRBV5-6 and TRBJ2-5; D ambiguous. For the CDR3, the DNA is TGTGCCAGCAGCCCGCCGGCGAGTCCGGAGACCCAGTACTTC. Protein sequence: CASSPPASPETQYF. The full variable domain, its missing parts supplied by reference TRBV5-6 and TRBJ2-5, is DAGVTQSPTHLIKTRGQQVTLRCSPKSGHDTVSWYQQALGQGPQFIFQYYEEEERQRGNFPDRFSGHQFPNYSSELNVNALLLGDSALYLCASSPPASPETQYFGPGTRLLVL.